These T cell receptor beta chains were read from a single sample in a study of shared clonotypes between healthy human individuals. Assay used: immunoSEQ multiplex PCR; TCRdb lists only in-frame clones, some missing. Seen here are roughly 700,000 clones, 80% to 95% observed once, and the top ten hold around a third. Sequenced input: memory CD8+ T cells from PBMCs. Every receptor here comes from a man between 18 and 35 years old in good health. Some clones in this sample may be carry-over from other donors' samples. Both conserved end residues are part of each CDR3. D genes are given only for firm matches. The size field is filled for only some rows; it gives once, few, many or a size class.

TRBJ2-1 | . | . | TRBV9 | TGTGCCAGCAGCCCCACGACCTTGCGGGCCGACAATGAGCAGTTCTTC | CASSPTTLRADNEQFF
TRBJ2-1 | . | TRBD2 | TRBV9 | TGTGCCAGCAGCGTCACTAGCGGGATAGCAAATGAGCAGTTCTTC | CASSVTSGIANEQFF
TRBJ1-2 | . | . | TRBV2 | TGTGCCAGCAGTGTCAGGGGACACAACTATGGCTACACCTTC | CASSVRGHNYGYTF
TRBJ1-4 | . | . | TRBV7-9 | TGTGCCAGCAGTCCCCTCCTAGGGGAAAAACTGTTTTTT | CASSPLLGEKLFF
TRBJ1-1 | . | . | TRBV28 | TGTGCCAGCAGCCCCCAACAGGGTCCGAACACTGAAGCTTTCTTT | CASSPQQGPNTEAFF
TRBJ2-1 | . | . | TRBV5-6 | TGTGCCAGCAGCCCGGTCTCGGGGGAGAGGTATGAGCAGTTCTTC | CASSPVSGERYEQFF
TRBJ2-7 | . | . | TRBV9 | TGTGCCAGCAGCGTAGAAGCCCGACTCACTTCCTCCTACGAGCAGTACTTC | CASSVEARLTSSYEQYF
TRBJ2-1 | . | . | TRBV7-9 | TGTGCCAGCAGCTTAGTAAGGGGACACTACAATGAGCAGTTCTTC | CASSLVRGHYNEQFF
TRBJ2-7 | . | TRBD2 | TRBV19 | TGTGCCAGTAGTACCAGGACTAGCGGAAACTACGAGCAGTACTTC | CASSTRTSGNYEQYF
TRBJ2-3 | . | . | TRBV2 | TGTGCCAGCAGTGGGTATCCGACAGACCAACTTAACACAGATACGCAGTATTTT | CASSGYPTDQLNTDTQYF
TRBJ2-7 | . | . | TRBV27 | TGTGCCAGCAGTTTCAACCCAATCTACTACGAGCAGTACTTC | CASSFNPIYYEQYF
TRBJ2-7 | . | TRBD2 | TRBV9 | TGTGCCAGCAGCGGCGGAGCCGCACTAGCGGGAGTTTTCTACGAGCAGTACTTC | CASSGGAALAGVFYEQYF
TRBJ2-1 | . | . | TRBV4-1 | TGCGCCAGCAGCCACCGCAATGAGCAGTTCTTC | CASSHRNEQFF
TRBJ2-2 | . | TRBD2 | TRBV5-1 | TGCGCCAGCAGCTTGGCTCAACTAGCGCGAACCGGGGAGCTGTTTTTT | CASSLAQLARTGELFF
TRBJ2-7 | . | . | TRBV5-1 | TGCGCCAGCAGCTTGGGTATGAGACGGGACGAGCAGTACTTC | CASSLGMRRDEQYF
TRBJ2-7 | . | . | TRBV27 | TGTGCCAGCAGTTTAGGCGGCCTGATTGAGCAGTACTTC | CASSLGGLIEQYF
TRBJ1-6 | . | . | TRBV6-1 | TGTGCCAGCAGTGAACGGTTGGGGGGACCTTCACCCCTCCACTTT | CASSERLGGPSPLHF
TRBJ1-4 | . | . | TRBV14 | TGTGCCAGCAGCGAAATGAGGGGTGCTCGAGAAAAACTGTTTTTT | CASSEMRGAREKLFF
TRBJ1-4 | . | . | TRBV10-3 | TGTGCCATCAGTCCCGGGAGCTCTAATGAAAAACTGTTTTTT | CAISPGSSNEKLFF
TRBJ1-1 | . | . | TRBV30 | TGTGCCTGGAGTGATTACCAAGGGGGGCTCACTGAAGCTTTCTTT | CAWSDYQGGLTEAFF
TRBJ2-3 | few | TRBD2 | TRBV5-1 | TGCGCCAGCAGCATCCCCCTAGCGGGGAGCACAGATACGCAGTATTTT | CASSIPLAGSTDTQYF
TRBJ2-2 | . | . | TRBV11-2 | TGTGCCAGCAGCCTGAACCCTGCGAACACCGGGGAGCTGTTTTTT | CASSLNPANTGELFF
TRBJ2-5 | . | TRBD1 | TRBV27 | TGTGCCAGCAGTTTACGGGACAGGGAAGAGACCCAGTACTTC | CASSLRDREETQYF
TRBJ2-7 | once | . | TRBV14 | TGTGCCAGCAGCCAAGAACCCAGGGAGCACTCCTACGAGCAGTACTTC | CASSQEPREHSYEQYF
TRBJ1-2 | . | . | TRBV20-1 | TGCAGTGAAGGGCCCCCTGGCTACACCTTC | CSEGPPGYTF
TRBJ1-4 | . | . | TRBV19 | TGTGCCAGTAGTACGGGACGGTATAATGAAAAACTGTTTTTT | CASSTGRYNEKLFF